This TCR beta chain appears in the sequencing data of a study of multiple sclerosis patients with progressive multifocal leukoencephalopathy (dated by TCRdb to about 2019). Study-wide context: About five natalizumab-treated MS patients who did not develop PML were used as controls and were sampled longitudinally. Peripheral T and B cells were examined in MS patients who developed PML (4 under natalizumab, 1 after alemtuzumab) and in treated patients who did not develop PML. Two patients on natalizumab who later developed PML were tracked over time from before therapy, through 6 and 12 months, up to PML onset. The study was designed to detect JC virus-specific or public T-cell expansions arising at the time of PML onset. Study-wide conclusions, independent of this receptor: Because of the small, descriptive cohort, whether findings reflect JC virus infection or general immunocompromise remained unclear. The analysis covered only peripheral blood, although cerebrospinal fluid or brain lymphocytes might be more informative for natalizumab-associated PML. Less diverse TRB repertoires in most PML patients were suggested by lower normalized Shannon entropy, whereas values near 1 were observed in the natalizumab-treated controls. When PML developed, no shared TRBV or TRBJ gene usage and no preferred TRBV-TRBJ pairings were found. Although TRB clones above 0.5% frequency turned up only in PML patients, the clones expanded at PML onset were already present before and during natalizumab therapy.

Using the immunoSEQ two-step multiplex PCR at survey-level depth, TRB CDR3 regions were amplified from genomic DNA. Synthetic inline TR CDR3 controls covering all V-J pairings were spiked into each PCR so that template counts could be estimated and amplification bias removed. Reads were processed so that amplification and sequencing bias were reduced, and quantification was performed against synthetic TR CDR3 analogs. From the authors' description of their analysis: In ImmunoSEQ Analyzer, raw data were processed so that out-of-frame sequences and CDR3s with stop codons were removed, with gene names following IMGT nomenclature. Repertoire diversity was summarized as normalized Shannon entropy, defined as 1 minus Pielou's evenness. TRB sequences were treated as identical only when sharing V gene, J gene and CDR3. Public PML clonotypes were defined as CDR3s shared by two or more PML-onset samples but absent from earlier samples, from controls, and from public databases. Positional CDR3 amino acid composition was analyzed in Skylign with the observed count method. What TCRdb holds here is the immuneACCESS table cut down to in-frame rearrangements. Part of the clones is not present; checked against another copy, under half of the missing clones reflect an unresolved V gene, and the others are unexplained. Clonal size and the V and J genes are those of that table, whereas D and trimming came from the DNA. Within this sample are around 32,000 clones, with 80% to 95% of them counted one time only. The top ten clones comprise 1.5% to 2.5% of the sample.

This clone has only one observation. Its target antigen remains unknown. No base quality values were provided; no much bigger clone lies one nucleotide off. The sample's time point label, decoded: before natalizumab initiation. Every listed patient had earlier received interferon beta, and every PML patient was female. T0 blood samples were collected before the first natalizumab infusion. Ficoll-Hypaque density gradient centrifugation was used to isolate peripheral blood mononuclear cells. The CDR3 covers 15 residues, taking in both the cysteine and the phenylalanine. CDR3 DNA only is kept here, 45 bases in frame from base 1. Relative to germline, V is 3 bases shorter and J is 0 bases shorter, with 12 bases between their ends. The germline V gene (reference sequence) provides CDR1 MNHEY and CDR2 SMNVEV.

Input material: PBMCs. Here the chain combines TRBV27 and TRBJ2-7; the D gene is possibly TRBD2, with 6 bases matching. The sequence was obtained from a man younger than 45 with multiple sclerosis. CDR3 loop: CASSFKGRYSYEQYF. The DNA reads as follows: TGTGCCAGCAGTTTCAAAGGGAGGTACTCCTACGAGCAGTACTTC.